This T cell receptor beta chain was documented in a study of siplizumab effects on memory and regulatory T cells. The method was immunoSEQ multiplex PCR; TCRdb's version includes in-frame clones alone and lacks a portion of them. The sample comprises roughly 100,000 clones, approximately 90% of which are singletons, and 1% to 1.3% rests with the top ten. Germline lookup yields CDR1 LNHNV and CDR2 YYDKDF (reference sequence). The CDR3 is 17 amino acids. The V and J ends lost 0 bases and 4 bases, in that order; junction bases with no gene match: 10. The chain has TRBV15 and TRBJ2-3; 7 bases match TRBD2. Sequences were obtained from CD4+ T cells sorted from blood. The clonotype comes from a human donor in good health. Written as DNA, the CDR3 is TGTGCCACCAGCAGAGAGTCGACTAGCCGGGGGGCAGATACGCAGTATTTT. Protein: CATSRESTSRGADTQYF.